Given below is one TCR beta chain in context. Its antigen is currently unknown. The record originates from a study of siplizumab effects on memory and regulatory T cells. Overall study findings and caveats: It was not possible to assign a naive or memory phenotype to roughly 80-96% of proliferating CD4+ or CD8+ clones.

The CDR3 is 12 residues long. V was pared by 10 bases and J by 0 bases, with 9 bases between. Germline lookup yields CDR1 ENHRY and CDR2 SYGVKD. Assay: immunoSEQ multiplex PCR; the TCRdb copy retains only in-frame clones and omits some. The sample records fewer than 120,000 clones, roughly 90% being singletons. Source material: CD4+ T cells sorted from blood. The chain joins TRBV10-3 to TRBJ1-1; no firm D call. The receptor's source is a human donor in good health. CDR3 amino acids: CATQQMNTEAFF. The CDR3 nucleotides are TGTGCCACCCAGCAGATGAACACTGAAGCTTTCTTT.